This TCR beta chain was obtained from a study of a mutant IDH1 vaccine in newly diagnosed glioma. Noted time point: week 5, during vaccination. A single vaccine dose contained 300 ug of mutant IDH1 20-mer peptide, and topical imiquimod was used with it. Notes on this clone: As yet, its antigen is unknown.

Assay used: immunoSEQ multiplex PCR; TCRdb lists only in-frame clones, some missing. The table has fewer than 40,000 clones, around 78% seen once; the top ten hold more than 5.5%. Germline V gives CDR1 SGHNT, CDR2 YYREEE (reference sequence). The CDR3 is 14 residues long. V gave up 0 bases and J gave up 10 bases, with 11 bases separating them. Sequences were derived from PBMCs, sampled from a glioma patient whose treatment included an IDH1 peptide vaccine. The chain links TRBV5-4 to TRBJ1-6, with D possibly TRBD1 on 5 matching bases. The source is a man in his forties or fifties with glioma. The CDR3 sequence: CASSLGGSASPLHF. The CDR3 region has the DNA TGTGCCAGCAGCTTGGGGGGCTCGGCGTCACCCCTCCACTTT.